The source of this T cell receptor (beta chain) is a study of cytomegalovirus exposure and HLA in healthy donors. With 6 bases removed from V and 4 bases from J, the gap between germline ends came to 6 bases. Germline CDR1 and CDR2: ENHRY and SYGVKD. The CDR3 extends over 12 amino acids. Those who donated were healthy bone marrow donors. Details on this clone: Its antigen is still unknown.

Findings and caveats of the study: Presence/absence analyses took donor sequencing depth as roughly uniform. Based on reports, TCR beta sequences accurately predicted HLA-A and HLA-B alleles for most subjects. On later analysis, the bulk of CMV-associated TCR beta chains appeared to be HLA-restricted.

The PCR made use of 60 Vbeta and 13 Jbeta primers. TCRdb keeps only in-frame clones here, not all; method: immunoSEQ multiplex PCR. The sample includes approximately 80,000 clones, 70% to 75% of them seen just once. V gene TRBV10-3 combines with J gene TRBJ2-2; D unresolved. The source of this sequence is a man in his 60s in good health and CMV-seronegative. Sequencing input: PBMCs. CDR3 sequence: CAISLGTGELFF. For the CDR3, the DNA is TGTGCCATCAGCCTAGGCACCGGGGAGCTGTTTTTT.